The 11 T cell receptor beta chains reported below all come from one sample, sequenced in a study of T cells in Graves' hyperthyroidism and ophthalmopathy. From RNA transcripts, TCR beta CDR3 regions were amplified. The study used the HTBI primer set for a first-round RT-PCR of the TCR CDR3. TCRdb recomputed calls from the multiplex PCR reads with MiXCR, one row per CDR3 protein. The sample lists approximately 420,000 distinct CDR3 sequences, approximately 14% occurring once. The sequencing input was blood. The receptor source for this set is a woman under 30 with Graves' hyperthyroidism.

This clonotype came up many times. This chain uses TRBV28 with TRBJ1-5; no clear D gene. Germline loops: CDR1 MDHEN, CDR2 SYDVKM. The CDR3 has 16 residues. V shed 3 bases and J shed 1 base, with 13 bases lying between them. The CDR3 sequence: CASSFESGGSNQPQHF. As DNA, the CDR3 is TGTGCCAGCAGTTTTGAGTCAGGAGGCAGCAATCAGCCCCAGCATTTT.

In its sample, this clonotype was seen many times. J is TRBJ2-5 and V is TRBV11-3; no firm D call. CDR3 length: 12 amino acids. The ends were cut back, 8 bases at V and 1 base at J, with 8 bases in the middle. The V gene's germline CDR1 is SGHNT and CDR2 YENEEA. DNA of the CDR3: TGTGCCAGCTCGGACGTCCAAGAGACCCAGTACTTC. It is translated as CASSDVQETQYF.

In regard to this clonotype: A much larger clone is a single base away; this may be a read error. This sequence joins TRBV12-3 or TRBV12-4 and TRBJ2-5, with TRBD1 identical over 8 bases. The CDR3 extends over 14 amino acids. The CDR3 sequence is CAGSLGQGKETQYF. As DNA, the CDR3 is TGTGCCGGCAGTTTAGGACAGGGAAAAGAGACCCAGTACTTC.

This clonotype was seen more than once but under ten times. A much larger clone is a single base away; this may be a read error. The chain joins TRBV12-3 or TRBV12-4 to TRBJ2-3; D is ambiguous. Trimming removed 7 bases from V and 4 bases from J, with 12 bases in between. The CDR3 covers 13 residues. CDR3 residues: CASTSALADTQYF. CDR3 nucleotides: TGTGCCAGCACCTCCGCACTGGCAGATACGCAGTATTTT.

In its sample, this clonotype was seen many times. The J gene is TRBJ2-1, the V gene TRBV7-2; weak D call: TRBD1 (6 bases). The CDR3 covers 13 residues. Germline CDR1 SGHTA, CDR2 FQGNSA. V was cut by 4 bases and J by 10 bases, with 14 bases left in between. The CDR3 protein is CASSSRTGTEQFF. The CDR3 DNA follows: TGTGCCAGCAGCTCCCGCACCGGGACAGAGCAGTTCTTC. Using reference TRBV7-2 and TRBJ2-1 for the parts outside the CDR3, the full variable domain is GAGVSQSPSNKVTEKGKDVELRCDPISGHTALYWYRQSLGQGLEFLIYFQGNSAPDKSGLPSDRFSAERTGGSVSTLTIQRTQQEDSAVYLCASSSRTGTEQFFGPGTRLTVL.

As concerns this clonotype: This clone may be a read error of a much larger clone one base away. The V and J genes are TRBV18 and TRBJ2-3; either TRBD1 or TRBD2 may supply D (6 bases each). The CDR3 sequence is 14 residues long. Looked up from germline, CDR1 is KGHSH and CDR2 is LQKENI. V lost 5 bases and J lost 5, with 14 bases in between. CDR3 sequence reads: CASSWGAPQDTQYF. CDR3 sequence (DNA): TGTGCCAGCTCATGGGGGGCCCCCCAAGATACGCAGTATTTT.

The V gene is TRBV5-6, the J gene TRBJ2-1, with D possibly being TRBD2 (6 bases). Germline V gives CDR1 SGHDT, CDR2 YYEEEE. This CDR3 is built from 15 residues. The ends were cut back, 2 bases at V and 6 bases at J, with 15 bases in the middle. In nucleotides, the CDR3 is TGTGCCAGCAGCTTCCCGGGACCCGGGAGCAATGAGCAGTTCTTC. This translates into CASSFPGPGSNEQFF.

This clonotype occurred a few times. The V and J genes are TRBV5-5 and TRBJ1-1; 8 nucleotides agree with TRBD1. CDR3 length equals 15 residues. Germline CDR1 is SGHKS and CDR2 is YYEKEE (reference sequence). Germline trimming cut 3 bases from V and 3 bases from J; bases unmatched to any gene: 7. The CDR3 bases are TGTGCCAGCAGCTGGGCCCGGGGACAGGACACTGAAGCTTTCTTT. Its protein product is CASSWARGQDTEAFF.

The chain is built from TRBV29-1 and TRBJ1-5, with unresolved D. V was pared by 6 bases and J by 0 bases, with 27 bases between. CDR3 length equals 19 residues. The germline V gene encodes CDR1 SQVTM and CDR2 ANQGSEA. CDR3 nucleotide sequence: TGCAGCGTGAGGCAGATGGTCCACCTTGATGCTAATAGCAATCAGCCCCAGCATTTT. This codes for CSVRQMVHLDANSNQPQHF. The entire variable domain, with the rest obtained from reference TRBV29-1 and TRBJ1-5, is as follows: SAVISQKPSRDICQRGTSLTIQCQVDSQVTMMFWYRQQPGQSLTLIATANQGSEATYESGFVIDKFPISRPNLTFSTLTVSNMSPEDSSIYLCSVRQMVHLDANSNQPQHFGDGTRLSIL.

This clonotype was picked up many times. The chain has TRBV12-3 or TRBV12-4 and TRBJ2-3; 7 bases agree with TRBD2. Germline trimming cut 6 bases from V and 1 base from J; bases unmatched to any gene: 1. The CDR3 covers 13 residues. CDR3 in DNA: TGTGCCAGCAGGCTAGCGGGCACAGATACGCAGTATTTT. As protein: CASRLAGTDTQYF.

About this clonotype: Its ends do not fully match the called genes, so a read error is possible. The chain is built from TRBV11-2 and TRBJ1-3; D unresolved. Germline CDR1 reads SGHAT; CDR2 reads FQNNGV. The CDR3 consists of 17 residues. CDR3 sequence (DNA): TGCGCCAGCAGCCAGGCCGGACCCGGGAGCTATGGAAACACCATATATTTT. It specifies CASSQAGPGSYGNTIYF.